This T cell receptor beta chain came from a study of blood T cell repertoires in COVID-19. Across the whole study: T cells, B-cell-depleted T cells, or PBMCs supplied cDNA or gDNA.

The CDR3 length is 15 residues. Germline trimming cut 7 bases from V and 0 bases from J; bases unmatched to any gene: 8. Germline V gene data show CDR1 as SGHAT and CDR2 as FQNNGV. Per the authors' pipeline: Counts of nucleated cells, estimated from reference gene primer amplification, were obtained. Sequencing was performed with immunoSEQ multiplex PCR; in TCRdb, only in-frame clones are kept and a portion is missing. That table gives V, J and clone size, and the DNA gave D and trimming. The repertoire consists of 50,000 to 75,000 clones, with 79% occurring once and the leading ten covering around 3.2%.

This chain joins TRBV11-2 and TRBJ1-2; 7 bases fit TRBD1. The source of this sequence is a man in his 60s with acute or convalescent COVID-19. Sequencing was performed on peripheral blood. The CDR3 DNA reads TGTGCCAGCACCACCCGGGACAGAGCTAACTATGGCTACACCTTC. Its protein product is CASTTRDRANYGYTF.